The clone carrying this T cell receptor beta chain has a handful of counts. The data are from a study of blood T cells in healthy people across ages. Across the study: Capturing about one barcoded beta molecule per two T cells was achieved by template switching.

Combining a sample-barcoded 5' primer with a J-beta primer mix, a second PCR ran for 7 to 11 cycles. A template-switch adaptor containing 12 random nucleotides labeled each cDNA molecule. TCRdb re-called the 5' RACE reads through MiXCR, storing one row per CDR3 protein. The repertoire includes roughly 1,000,000 distinct CDR3 sequences, approximately 25% of them detected once, and approximately 0.71% sits in the top ten. Germline CDR1 and CDR2: MNHEY and SVGAGI. With V trimmed by 6 bases and J by 4 bases, 14 bases remained unmatched. The CDR3 runs to 16 residues. These data are also associated with another study on T cells of mothers and their children.

The specimen was blood. This receptor was obtained from a girl aged 2 to 10 in good health. The chain links TRBV6-5 to TRBJ1-1, with 7 bases that match TRBD1. CDR3 loop: CASRPTGTEGATEAFF. The CDR3 DNA reads TGTGCCAGCAGGCCTACCGGGACAGAAGGAGCCACTGAAGCTTTCTTT.